This T cell receptor beta chain was sequenced during a study of cytomegalovirus exposure and HLA in healthy donors. Study-level points and caveats: One variant, a missense change in DCLRE1C, was linked in a later analysis to TCR beta V- and J-gene trimming. The study flagged about 150 TCR beta chains as cytomegalovirus-associated. Accurate HLA-A and HLA-B prediction from TCR beta sequences was reported for most subjects.

About this clone itself: What it binds is unknown.

The PCR ran on 60 Vbeta and 13 Jbeta primers. Profiling relied on immunoSEQ multiplex PCR, and the TCRdb table lists in-frame clones only, not all of them. The sample lists fewer than 250,000 clones; over 65% were seen once. It was healthy bone marrow donors who served as donors. The specimen sequenced was PBMCs. This sequence was found in a man in his forties or fifties in good health and CMV-seronegative.

The CDR3 spells CASSLAPAGVPYEQYF. The DNA for the CDR3 is TGCGCCAGCAGCCTGGCCCCAGCGGGAGTGCCCTACGAGCAGTACTTC. The gene calls are TRBV4-1 and TRBJ2-7; TRBD2 matches at 8 bases. Unmatched junction bases numbered 10, after V lost 4 bases and J lost 2 bases. The CDR3 totals 16 residues. CDR1 and CDR2 (germline): MGHRA, YSYEKL.